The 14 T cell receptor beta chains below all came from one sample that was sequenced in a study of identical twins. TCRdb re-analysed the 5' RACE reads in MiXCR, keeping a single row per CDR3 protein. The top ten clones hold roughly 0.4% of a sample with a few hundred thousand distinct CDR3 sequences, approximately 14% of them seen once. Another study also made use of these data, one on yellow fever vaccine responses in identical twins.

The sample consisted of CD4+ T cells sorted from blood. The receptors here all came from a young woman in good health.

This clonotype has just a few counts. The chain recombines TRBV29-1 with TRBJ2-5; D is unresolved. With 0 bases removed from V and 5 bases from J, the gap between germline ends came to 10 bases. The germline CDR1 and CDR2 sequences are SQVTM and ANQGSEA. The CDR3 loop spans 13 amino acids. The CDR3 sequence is CSVEEQVTETQYF. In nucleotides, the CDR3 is TGCAGCGTTGAAGAGCAGGTTACGGAGACCCAGTACTTC.

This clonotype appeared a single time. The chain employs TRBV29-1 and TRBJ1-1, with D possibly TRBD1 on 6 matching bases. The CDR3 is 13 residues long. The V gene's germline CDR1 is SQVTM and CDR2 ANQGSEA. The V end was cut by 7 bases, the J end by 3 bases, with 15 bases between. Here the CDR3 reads CSERHAGDTEAFF. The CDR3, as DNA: TGCAGCGAGCGCCACGCAGGGGACACTGAAGCTTTCTTT.

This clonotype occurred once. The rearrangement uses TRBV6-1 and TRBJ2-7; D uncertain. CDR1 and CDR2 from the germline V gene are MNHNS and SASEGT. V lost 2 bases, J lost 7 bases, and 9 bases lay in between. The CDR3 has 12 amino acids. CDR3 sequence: CASSERREEQYV. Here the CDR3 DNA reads TGTGCCAGCAGTGAAAGGAGAGAGGAGCAGTACGTC.

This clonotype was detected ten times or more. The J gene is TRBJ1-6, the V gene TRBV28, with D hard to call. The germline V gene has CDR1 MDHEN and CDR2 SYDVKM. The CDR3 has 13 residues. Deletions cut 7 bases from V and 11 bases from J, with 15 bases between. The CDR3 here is CASTDKVGTPLHF. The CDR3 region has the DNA TGTGCCAGCACCGATAAAGTCGGAACACCCCTCCACTTT. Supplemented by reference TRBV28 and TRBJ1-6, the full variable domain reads DVKVTQSSRYLVKRTGEKVFLECVQDMDHENMFWYRQDPGLGLRLIYFSYDVKMKEKGDIPEGYSVSREKKERFSLILESASTNQTSMYLCASTDKVGTPLHFGNGTRLTVT.

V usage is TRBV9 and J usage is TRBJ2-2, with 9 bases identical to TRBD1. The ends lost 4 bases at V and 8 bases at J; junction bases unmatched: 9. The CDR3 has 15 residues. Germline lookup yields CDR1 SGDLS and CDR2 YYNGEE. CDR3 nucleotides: TGTGCCAGCAGCCTCAGGACAGGGGTTCAGGGGGAGCTGTTTTTT. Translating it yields CASSLRTGVQGELFF.

This CDR3 reads CASSDKGQLNTEAFF. The CDR3 nucleotides are TGTGCCAGCAGTGACAAGGGGCAGCTGAACACTGAAGCTTTCTTT. This chain uses TRBV6-4 with TRBJ1-1, with a possible D match to TRBD1 (5 bases). The germline V gene has CDR1 MRHNA and CDR2 SNTAGT. V was shortened by 2 bases and J by 0 bases, with 10 bases between the two germline ends. CDR3 length: 15 amino acids.

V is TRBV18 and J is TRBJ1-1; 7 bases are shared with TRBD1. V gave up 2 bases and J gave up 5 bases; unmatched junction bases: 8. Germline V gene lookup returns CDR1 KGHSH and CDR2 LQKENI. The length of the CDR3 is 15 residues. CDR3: CASSPSTQGNTEAFF. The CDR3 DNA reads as TGTGCCAGCTCACCATCCACACAGGGGAATACTGAAGCTTTCTTT.

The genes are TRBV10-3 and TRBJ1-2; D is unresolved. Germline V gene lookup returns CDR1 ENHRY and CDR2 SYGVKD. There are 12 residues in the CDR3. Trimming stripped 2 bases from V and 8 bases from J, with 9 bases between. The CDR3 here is CAISEPVDGYTF. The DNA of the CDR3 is TGTGCCATCAGTGAGCCAGTAGACGGCTACACCTTC.

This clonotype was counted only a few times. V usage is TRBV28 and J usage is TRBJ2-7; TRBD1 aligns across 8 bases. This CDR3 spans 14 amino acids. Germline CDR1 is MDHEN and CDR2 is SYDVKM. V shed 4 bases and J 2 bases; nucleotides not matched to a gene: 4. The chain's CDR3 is CASSWGQAPYEQYV. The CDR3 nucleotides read TGTGCCAGCAGTTGGGGACAGGCGCCCTACGAGCAGTACGTC.

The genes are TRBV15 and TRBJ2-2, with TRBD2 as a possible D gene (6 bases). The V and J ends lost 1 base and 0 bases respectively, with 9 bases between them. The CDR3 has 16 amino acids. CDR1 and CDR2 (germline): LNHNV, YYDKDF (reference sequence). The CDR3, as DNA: TGTGCCACCAGCAGAGTAGGCGGGACGAACACCGGGGAGCTGTTTTTT. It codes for CATSRVGGTNTGELFF.

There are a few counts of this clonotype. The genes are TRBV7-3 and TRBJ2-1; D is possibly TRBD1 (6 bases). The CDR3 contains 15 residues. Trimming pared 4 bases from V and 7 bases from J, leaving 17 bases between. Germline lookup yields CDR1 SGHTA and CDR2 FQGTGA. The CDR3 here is CASSSGQTLMNEQFF. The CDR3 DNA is TGTGCCAGCAGCTCGGGACAAACCCTTATGAATGAGCAGTTCTTC.

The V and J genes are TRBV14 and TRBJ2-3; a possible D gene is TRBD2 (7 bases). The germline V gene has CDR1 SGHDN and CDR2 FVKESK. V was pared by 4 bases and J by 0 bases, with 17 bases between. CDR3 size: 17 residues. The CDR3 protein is CASSPRGAGSSTDTQYF. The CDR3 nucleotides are TGTGCCAGCAGCCCCAGGGGAGCGGGGTCTAGCACAGATACGCAGTATTTT.

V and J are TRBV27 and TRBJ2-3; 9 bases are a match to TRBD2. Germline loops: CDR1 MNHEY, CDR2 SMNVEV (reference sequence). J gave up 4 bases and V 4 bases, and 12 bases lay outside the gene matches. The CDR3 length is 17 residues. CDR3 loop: CASSSPQRGANSDTQYF. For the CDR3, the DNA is TGTGCCAGCAGTTCCCCGCAGCGGGGGGCAAACTCAGATACGCAGTATTTT.

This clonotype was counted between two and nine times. CDR3 protein: CASRTGRTKNIQYF. The CDR3 DNA reads TGTGCCAGCAGGACAGGGAGGACCAAAAACATTCAGTACTTC. The V and J genes are TRBV12-3 or TRBV12-4 and TRBJ2-4, with D maybe TRBD1 (7 bases). The V and J ends lost 6 bases and 2 bases respectively, with 11 bases between them. The CDR3 is 14 amino acids.